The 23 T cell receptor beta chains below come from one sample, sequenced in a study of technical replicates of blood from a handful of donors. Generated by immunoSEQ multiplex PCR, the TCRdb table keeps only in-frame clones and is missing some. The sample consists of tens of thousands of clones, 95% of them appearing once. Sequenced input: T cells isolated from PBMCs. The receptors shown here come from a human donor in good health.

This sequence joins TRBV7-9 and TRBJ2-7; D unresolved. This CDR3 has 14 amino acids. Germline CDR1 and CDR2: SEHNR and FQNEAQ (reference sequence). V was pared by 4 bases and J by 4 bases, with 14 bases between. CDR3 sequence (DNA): TGTGCCAGCAGCTCAGCCGAGACAAAATACGAGCAGTACTTC. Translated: CASSSAETKYEQYF. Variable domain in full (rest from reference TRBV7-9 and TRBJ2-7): DTGVSQNPRHKITKRGQNVTFRCDPISEHNRLYWYRQTLGQGPEFLTYFQNEAQLEKSRLLSDRFSAERPKGSFSTLEIQRTEQGDSAMYLCASSSAETKYEQYFGPGTRLTVT.

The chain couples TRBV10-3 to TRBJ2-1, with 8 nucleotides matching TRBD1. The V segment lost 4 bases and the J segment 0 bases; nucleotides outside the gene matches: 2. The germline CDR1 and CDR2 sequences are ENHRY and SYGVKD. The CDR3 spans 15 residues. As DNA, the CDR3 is TGTGCCATCAGTGGGCAGGGGGCCTCCTACAATGAGCAGTTCTTC. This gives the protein CAISGQGASYNEQFF.

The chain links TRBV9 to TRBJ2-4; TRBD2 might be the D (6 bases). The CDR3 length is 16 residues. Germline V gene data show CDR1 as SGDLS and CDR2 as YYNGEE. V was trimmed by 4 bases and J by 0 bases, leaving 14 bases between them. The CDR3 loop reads CASSPPGDGAKNIQYF. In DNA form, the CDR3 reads TGTGCCAGCAGCCCCCCGGGAGACGGAGCCAAAAACATTCAGTACTTC.

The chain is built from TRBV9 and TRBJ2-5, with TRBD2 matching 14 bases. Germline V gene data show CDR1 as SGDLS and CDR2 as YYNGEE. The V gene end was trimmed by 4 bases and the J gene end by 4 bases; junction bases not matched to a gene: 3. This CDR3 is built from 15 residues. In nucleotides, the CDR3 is TGTGCCAGCAGCACCGGACTAGCGGGAGGAGAGACCCAGTACTTC. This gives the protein CASSTGLAGGETQYF.

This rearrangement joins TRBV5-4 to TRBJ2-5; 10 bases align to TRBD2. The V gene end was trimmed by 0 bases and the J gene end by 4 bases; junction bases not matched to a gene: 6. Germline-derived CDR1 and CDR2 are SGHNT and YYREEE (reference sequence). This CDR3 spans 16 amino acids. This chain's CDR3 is CASSLVLAGAGETQYF. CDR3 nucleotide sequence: TGTGCCAGCAGCTTGGTGCTAGCGGGAGCCGGAGAGACCCAGTACTTC.

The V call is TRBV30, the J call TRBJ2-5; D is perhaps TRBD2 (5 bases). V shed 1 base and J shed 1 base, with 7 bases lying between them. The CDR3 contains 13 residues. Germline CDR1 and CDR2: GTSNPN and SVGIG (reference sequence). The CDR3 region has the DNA TGTGCCTGGAGTGGAGGGCTCCAAGAGACCCAGTACTTC. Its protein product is CAWSGGLQETQYF. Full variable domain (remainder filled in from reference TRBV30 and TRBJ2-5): SQTIHQWPATLVQPVGSPLSLECTVEGTSNPNLYWYRQAAGRGLQLLFYSVGIGQISSEVPQNLSASRPQDRQFILSSKKLLLSDSGFYLCAWSGGLQETQYFGPGTRLLVL.

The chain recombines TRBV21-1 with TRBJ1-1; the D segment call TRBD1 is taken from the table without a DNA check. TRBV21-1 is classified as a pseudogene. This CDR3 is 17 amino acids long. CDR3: CASSRHLPGGRGTEAFF. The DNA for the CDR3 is TGTGCCAGCAGCAGGCATCTTCCAGGGGGCCGGGGCACTGAAGCTTTCTTT.

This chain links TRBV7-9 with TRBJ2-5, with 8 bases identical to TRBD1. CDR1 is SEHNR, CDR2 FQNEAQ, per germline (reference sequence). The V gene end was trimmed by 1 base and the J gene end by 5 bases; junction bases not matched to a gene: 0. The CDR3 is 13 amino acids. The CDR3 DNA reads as TGTGCCAGCAGCTTAGGGACAGGGGAGACCCAGTACTTC. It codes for CASSLGTGETQYF.

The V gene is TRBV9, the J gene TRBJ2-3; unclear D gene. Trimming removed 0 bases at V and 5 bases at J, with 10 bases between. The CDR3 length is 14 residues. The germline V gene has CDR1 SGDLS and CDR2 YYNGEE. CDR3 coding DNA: TGTGCCAGCAGCGTAGACCCCATACAAGATACGCAGTATTTT. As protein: CASSVDPIQDTQYF.

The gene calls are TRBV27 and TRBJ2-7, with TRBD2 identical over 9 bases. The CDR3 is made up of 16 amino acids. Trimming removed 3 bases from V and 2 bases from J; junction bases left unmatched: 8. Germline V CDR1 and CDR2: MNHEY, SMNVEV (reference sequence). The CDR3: CASSFSSGIITYEQYF. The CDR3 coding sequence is TGTGCCAGCAGTTTCTCTAGCGGGATAATAACCTACGAGCAGTACTTC.

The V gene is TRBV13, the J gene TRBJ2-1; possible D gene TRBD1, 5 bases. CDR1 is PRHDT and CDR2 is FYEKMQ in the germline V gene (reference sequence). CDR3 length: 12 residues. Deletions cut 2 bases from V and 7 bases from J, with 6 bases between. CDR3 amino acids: CASSLSGNEQFF. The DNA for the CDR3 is TGTGCCAGCAGCTTATCAGGGAATGAGCAGTTCTTC.

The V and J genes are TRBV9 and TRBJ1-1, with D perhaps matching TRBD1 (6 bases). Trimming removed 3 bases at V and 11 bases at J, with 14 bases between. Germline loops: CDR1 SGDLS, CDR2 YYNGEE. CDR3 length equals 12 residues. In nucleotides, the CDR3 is TGTGCCAGCAGCGATGACAGGATCTTGGCTTTCTTT. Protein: CASSDDRILAFF.

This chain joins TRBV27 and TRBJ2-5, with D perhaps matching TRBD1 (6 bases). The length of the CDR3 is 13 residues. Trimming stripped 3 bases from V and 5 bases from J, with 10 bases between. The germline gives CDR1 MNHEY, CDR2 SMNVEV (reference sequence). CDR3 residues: CASSFRGGETQYF. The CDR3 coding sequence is TGTGCCAGCAGTTTCCGAGGGGGTGAGACCCAGTACTTC.

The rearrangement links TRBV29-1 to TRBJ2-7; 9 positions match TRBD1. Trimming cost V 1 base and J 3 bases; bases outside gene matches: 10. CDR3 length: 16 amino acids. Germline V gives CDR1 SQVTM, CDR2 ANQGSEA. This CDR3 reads CSVEGPQAGQGYEQYF. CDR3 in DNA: TGCAGCGTTGAAGGGCCGCAAGCGGGACAGGGCTACGAGCAGTACTTC.

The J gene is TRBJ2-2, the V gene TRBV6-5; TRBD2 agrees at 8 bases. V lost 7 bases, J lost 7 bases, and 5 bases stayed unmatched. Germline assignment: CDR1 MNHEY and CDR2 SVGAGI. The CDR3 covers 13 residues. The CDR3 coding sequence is TGTGCCAGCACGGGGGGGGGTCACGGGGAGCTGTTTTTT. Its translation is CASTGGGHGELFF.

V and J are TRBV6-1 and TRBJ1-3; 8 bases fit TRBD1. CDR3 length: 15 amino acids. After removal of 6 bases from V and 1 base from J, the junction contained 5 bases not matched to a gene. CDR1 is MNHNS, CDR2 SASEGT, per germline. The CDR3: CASSVRQGSGNTIYF. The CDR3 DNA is TGTGCCAGCAGCGTAAGACAGGGGTCTGGAAACACCATATATTTT.

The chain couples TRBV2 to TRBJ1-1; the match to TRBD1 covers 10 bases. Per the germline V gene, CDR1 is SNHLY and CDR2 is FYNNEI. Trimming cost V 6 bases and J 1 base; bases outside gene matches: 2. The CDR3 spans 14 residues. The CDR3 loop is CASRGDRGNTEAFF. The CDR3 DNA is TGTGCCAGCAGGGGGGACAGGGGGAACACTGAAGCTTTCTTT.

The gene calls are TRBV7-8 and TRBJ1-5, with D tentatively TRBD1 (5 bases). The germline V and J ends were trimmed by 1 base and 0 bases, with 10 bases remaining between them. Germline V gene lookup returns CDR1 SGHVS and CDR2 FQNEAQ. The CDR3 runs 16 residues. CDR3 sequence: CASSLGGRASNQPQHF. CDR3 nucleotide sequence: TGTGCCAGCAGCTTAGGGGGCAGAGCTAGCAATCAGCCCCAGCATTTT. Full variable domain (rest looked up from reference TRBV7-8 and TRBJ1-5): GAGVSQSPRYKVAKRGQDVALRCDPISGHVSLFWYQQALGQGPEFLTYFQNEAQLDKSGLPSDRFFAERPEGSVSTLKIQRTQQEDSAVYLCASSLGGRASNQPQHFGDGTRLSIL.

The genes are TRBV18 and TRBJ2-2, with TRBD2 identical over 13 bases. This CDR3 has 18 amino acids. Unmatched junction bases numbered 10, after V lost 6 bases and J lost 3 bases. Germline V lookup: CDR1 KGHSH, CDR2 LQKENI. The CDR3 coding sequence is TGTGCCAGCTCCCCAGGACTAGCGGGAGAGGGAGACACCGGGGAGCTGTTTTTT. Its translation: CASSPGLAGEGDTGELFF.

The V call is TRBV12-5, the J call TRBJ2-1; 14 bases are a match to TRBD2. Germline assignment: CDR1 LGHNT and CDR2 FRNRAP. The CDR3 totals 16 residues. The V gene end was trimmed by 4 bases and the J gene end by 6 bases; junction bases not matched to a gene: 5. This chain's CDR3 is CASGWGTSGRGNEQFF. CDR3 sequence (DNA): TGTGCTAGTGGTTGGGGGACTAGCGGGAGAGGCAATGAGCAGTTCTTC. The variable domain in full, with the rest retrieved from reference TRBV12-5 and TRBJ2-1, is DARVTQTPRHKVTEMGQEVTMRCQPILGHNTVFWYRQTMMQGLELLAYFRNRAPLDDSGMPKDRFSAEMPDATLATLKIQPSEPRDSAVYFCASGWGTSGRGNEQFFGPGTRLTVL.

Here the CDR3 reads CATRRGEVGELFF. CDR3 bases: TGTGCCACCCGGCGGGGGGAGGTCGGGGAGCTGTTTTTT. This chain links TRBV27 with TRBJ2-2; 8 bases agree with TRBD2. Per germline, CDR1 MNHEY and CDR2 SMNVEV (reference sequence). CDR3 length equals 13 residues. The ends lost 10 bases at V and 7 bases at J; junction bases unmatched: 8.

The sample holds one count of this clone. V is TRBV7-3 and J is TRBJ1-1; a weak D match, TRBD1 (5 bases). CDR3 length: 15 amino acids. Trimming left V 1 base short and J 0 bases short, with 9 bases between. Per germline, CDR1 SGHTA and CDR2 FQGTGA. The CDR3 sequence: CASSLRGGLNTEAFF. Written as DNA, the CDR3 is TGTGCCAGCAGCTTAAGGGGCGGACTGAACACTGAAGCTTTCTTT. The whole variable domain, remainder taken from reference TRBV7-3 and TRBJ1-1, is GAGVSQTPSNKVTEKGKYVELRCDPISGHTALYWYRQSLGQGPEFLIYFQGTGAADDSGLPNDRFFAVRPEGSVSTLKIQRTERGDSAVYLCASSLRGGLNTEAFFGQGTRLTVV.

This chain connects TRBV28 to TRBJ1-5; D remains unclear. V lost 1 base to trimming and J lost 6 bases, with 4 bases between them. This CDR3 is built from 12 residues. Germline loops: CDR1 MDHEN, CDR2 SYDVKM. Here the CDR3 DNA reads TGTGCCAGCAGTTTATTCGGTCAGCCCCAGCATTTT. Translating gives CASSLFGQPQHF.